Shown below are 29 T cell receptor beta chains from a single sample sequenced in a study of CD8+ T cells in alopecia areata. RNA was extracted and reverse transcribed into cDNA as the sequencing template. Generated by immunoSEQ multiplex PCR, the TCRdb table keeps only in-frame clones and is missing some. The repertoire has over 80,000 clones, roughly 45% of them found once; the top ten carry roughly 18%. Treatment defined: oral pan-JAK inhibitor, 5-10 mg twice daily. This sample comprised CD8+ T cells sorted from blood, obtained at week 24, from a patient treated with tofacitinib. Every receptor here comes from a human donor with alopecia areata.

The genes are TRBV27 and TRBJ1-1; D ambiguous. Trimming took off 3 bases at V and 1 base at J, with 12 bases between the two ends. Germline-derived CDR1 and CDR2 are MNHEY and SMNVEV (reference sequence). CDR3 length: 15 amino acids. CDR3 in amino acids: CASSFVMGGNTEAFF. CDR3 nucleotide sequence: TGTGCCAGCAGTTTTGTAATGGGAGGGAACACTGAAGCTTTCTTT.

In this sample, this clone turned up a few times. The V and J genes are TRBV7-8 and TRBJ1-2; weak D call: TRBD1 (5 bases). The germline V and J ends were trimmed by 3 bases and 6 bases, with 11 bases remaining between them. This CDR3 contains 13 residues. Germline CDR1 reads SGHVS; CDR2 reads FQNEAQ. This CDR3 is CASSFGGTDGYTF. The CDR3 DNA sequence: TGTGCCAGCAGCTTTGGAGGGACCGATGGCTACACCTTC. Based on the CDR3 plus reference TRBV7-8 and TRBJ1-2, the full variable domain is GAGVSQSPRYKVAKRGQDVALRCDPISGHVSLFWYQQALGQGPEFLTYFQNEAQLDKSGLPSDRFFAERPEGSVSTLKIQRTQQEDSAVYLCASSFGGTDGYTFGSGTRLTVV.

This chain connects TRBV11-3 to TRBJ2-2; a possible D gene is TRBD2 (5 bases). The germline V and J ends were trimmed by 4 bases and 6 bases, with 30 bases remaining between them. Germline CDR1 SGHNT, CDR2 YENEEA. CDR3 length: 20 amino acids. CDR3 bases: TGTGCCAGCAGCTCCCATGTTGGGCTAGGAGGCACTCAGGCCGCCGGGGAGCTGTTTTTT. Translation gives CASSSHVGLGGTQAAGELFF. Using reference TRBV11-3 and TRBJ2-2 for the parts outside the CDR3, the full variable domain is EAGVVQSPRYKIIEKKQPVAFWCNPISGHNTLYWYLQNLGQGPELLIRYENEEAVDDSQLPKDRFSAERLKGVDSTLKIQPAELGDSAVYLCASSSHVGLGGTQAAGELFFGEGSRLTVL.

The chain carries TRBV5-1 and TRBJ2-2, with 13 bases fitting TRBD2. The V segment lost 3 bases and the J segment 6 bases; nucleotides outside the gene matches: 5. The germline V gene has CDR1 SGHRS and CDR2 YFSETQ. The CDR3 runs to 16 residues. The CDR3 DNA reads TGCGCCAGCAGCTCCGGACTAGCGGGAGAACCCGGGGAGCTGTTTTTT. It yields the protein CASSSGLAGEPGELFF.

This clone was picked up a small number of times. This chain uses TRBV14 with TRBJ1-2; no clear D gene. CDR3 length equals 14 residues. V lost 4 bases and J lost 4, with 13 bases in between. The germline gives CDR1 SGHDN, CDR2 FVKESK. The DNA of the CDR3 is TGTGCCAGCAGCCCGGGCCCTCCGGGCTATGGCTACACCTTC. Translation gives CASSPGPPGYGYTF.

The V and J genes are TRBV30 and TRBJ2-7, with D perhaps matching TRBD1 or TRBD2 (7 bases each). V was pared by 7 bases and J by 3 bases, with 28 bases between. The CDR3 has 17 residues. The germline V gene encodes CDR1 GTSNPN and CDR2 SVGIG (reference sequence). The CDR3 reads CAYHDQGGQVVFYEQYF. CDR3 nucleotides: TGTGCCTACCATGACCAGGGGGGGCAGGTGGTCTTCTACGAGCAGTACTTC.

As regards this clone: The same CDR3 is also encoded by other DNA sequences in this sample. V and J are TRBV27 and TRBJ2-7; D tentatively reads TRBD1 or TRBD2 (5 bases each). Between the trimmed V and J ends, which lost 2 bases and 6 bases, there was a span of 5 bases. The CDR3 extends over 11 amino acids. Germline values: CDR1 MNHEY, CDR2 SMNVEV (reference sequence). Here the CDR3 reads CASSLGGEQYF. CDR3 bases: TGTGCCAGCAGTTTAGGGGGCGAGCAGTACTTC.

This chain links TRBV29-1 with TRBJ2-3, with TRBD2 identical over 9 bases. Germline V gives CDR1 SQVTM, CDR2 ANQGSEA. V lost 1 base, J lost 3 bases, and 2 bases stayed unmatched. The CDR3 contains 14 residues. CDR3 sequence reads: CSVEGLAETDTQYF. The CDR3 DNA follows: TGCAGCGTTGAAGGACTAGCGGAAACAGATACGCAGTATTTT.

V gene TRBV7-9 combines with J gene TRBJ2-7; no definite D call. V dropped 1 base and J dropped 3 bases, with 10 bases sitting between them. Germline CDR1 reads SEHNR; CDR2 reads FQNEAQ (reference sequence). This CDR3 is built from 14 residues. In DNA, the CDR3 is TGTGCCAGCAGCTTAGGGCTGTTAAGCTACGAGCAGTACTTC. Its protein product is CASSLGLLSYEQYF. The full variable domain, with the rest looked up from reference TRBV7-9 and TRBJ2-7, is DTGVSQNPRHKITKRGQNVTFRCDPISEHNRLYWYRQTLGQGPEFLTYFQNEAQLEKSRLLSDRFSAERPKGSFSTLEIQRTEQGDSAMYLCASSLGLLSYEQYFGPGTRLTVT.

This clone was found a few times. The V gene is TRBV7-9, the J gene TRBJ2-3; 10 bases match TRBD2. Germline V lookup: CDR1 SEHNR, CDR2 FQNEAQ (reference sequence). V was clipped by 5 bases and J by 0 bases; unmatched bases: 2. This CDR3 is 15 amino acids long. CDR3 nucleotides: TGTGCCAGCAGCAGGACTAGCGGAAGCACAGATACGCAGTATTTT. This gives the protein CASSRTSGSTDTQYF.

The table lists this clone with a count of one. The CDR3: CASSVRQGQAYEQYF. CDR3 in DNA: TGTGCCAGCAGTGTTCGACAGGGACAAGCCTACGAGCAGTACTTC. V is TRBV6-1 and J is TRBJ2-7; 7 nucleotides line up with TRBD1. After removal of 4 bases from V and 2 bases from J, the junction contained 8 bases not matched to a gene. Germline V lookup: CDR1 MNHNS, CDR2 SASEGT. The CDR3 has 15 residues.

The chain has TRBV29-1 and TRBJ2-1; TRBD2 matches at 7 bases. The ends lost 3 bases at V and 0 bases at J; junction bases unmatched: 5. This CDR3 region has 15 residues. Germline V lookup: CDR1 SQVTM, CDR2 ANQGSEA. CDR3 residues: CSVEIGRSSYNEQFF. CDR3 DNA sequence: TGCAGCGTTGAGATCGGGAGGAGCTCCTACAATGAGCAGTTCTTC.

V is TRBV6-5 and J is TRBJ1-2; 7 bases are shared with TRBD1. The CDR3 runs to 13 residues. Germline V gene lookup returns CDR1 MNHEY and CDR2 SVGAGI. The V and J ends lost 4 bases and 7 bases, in that order; junction bases with no gene match: 6. This CDR3 reads CASSSRTGAGYTF. The CDR3 DNA sequence: TGTGCCAGCAGTTCTCGGACAGGCGCTGGCTACACCTTC.

The genes are TRBV29-1 and TRBJ2-1; 7 bases map to TRBD1. Germline V gene lookup returns CDR1 SQVTM and CDR2 ANQGSEA. Germline trimming cut 6 bases from V and 3 bases from J; bases unmatched to any gene: 11. The CDR3 loop spans 15 amino acids. In nucleotides, the CDR3 is TGCAGCGTCCCCGCCCTAAGGGACAGCTACAATGAGCAGTTCTTC. Protein sequence: CSVPALRDSYNEQFF.

The chain employs TRBV5-6 and TRBJ1-2, with 8 nucleotides matching TRBD1. The CDR3 is 13 amino acids. Germline loops: CDR1 SGHDT, CDR2 YYEEEE. With 7 bases clipped from V and 6 bases from J, the junction kept 8 bases outside the gene matches. In DNA, the CDR3 is TGTGCCAGCTCCAGGGGGCGCACGGATGGCTACACCTTC. This gives the protein CASSRGRTDGYTF.

The gene calls are TRBV2 and TRBJ2-1, with D possibly matching TRBD2 (6 bases). CDR1 is SNHLY and CDR2 is FYNNEI in the germline V gene. This CDR3 has 14 residues. Trimming stripped 11 bases from V and 9 bases from J, with 23 bases between. CDR3 bases: TGTGCCCTCCTTAGGGAACTAGCTGGCCTTGAGCAGTTCTTC. It encodes CALLRELAGLEQFF.

V usage is TRBV6-5 and J usage is TRBJ1-2; no reliable D call. This CDR3 comprises 14 residues. The germline V and J ends were trimmed by 0 bases and 8 bases, with 13 bases remaining between them. Germline loops: CDR1 MNHEY, CDR2 SVGAGI. The CDR3 coding sequence is TGTGCCAGCAGTTACTCGGGCAGACGCTGGGGCTACACCTTC. Its translation is CASSYSGRRWGYTF.

This clone was picked up a small number of times. The gene calls are TRBV29-1 and TRBJ2-5; 8 bases agree with TRBD2. This CDR3 comprises 13 residues. CDR1 and CDR2 from the germline V gene are SQVTM and ANQGSEA. J was trimmed by 4 bases and V by 7 bases; bases with no gene match: 8. CDR3 DNA: TGCAGCGCCGAGCGGGAGTGGGGAGAGACCCAGTACTTC. Residues: CSAEREWGETQYF. Full variable domain (outside the CDR3, taken from reference TRBV29-1 and TRBJ2-5): SAVISQKPSRDICQRGTSLTIQCQVDSQVTMMFWYRQQPGQSLTLIATANQGSEATYESGFVIDKFPISRPNLTFSTLTVSNMSPEDSSIYLCSAEREWGETQYFGPGTRLLVL.

J is TRBJ2-7 and V is TRBV5-1, with a tentative D call TRBD1 (5 bases). From germline, CDR1 is SGHRS and CDR2 YFSETQ. V lost 0 bases, J lost 3 bases, and 10 bases lay in between. The CDR3 consists of 14 residues. In DNA, the CDR3 is TGCGCCAGCAGCTTGGGGCAGGGAAACTACGAGCAGTACTTC. Protein product: CASSLGQGNYEQYF.

The chain has TRBV4-2 and TRBJ1-1; D uncertain. The V and J ends lost 0 bases and 6 bases respectively, with 11 bases between them. This CDR3 contains 14 residues. CDR1 and CDR2 (germline): LGHNA, YNFKEQ. This CDR3 reads CASSQDGGGAEAFF. CDR3 coding DNA: TGTGCCAGCAGCCAAGATGGTGGAGGCGCTGAAGCTTTCTTT.

This clone was counted only a few times. V usage is TRBV7-9 and J usage is TRBJ2-7, with 7 bases matching TRBD1. CDR3 length: 12 residues. Germline loops: CDR1 SEHNR, CDR2 FQNEAQ (reference sequence). J was trimmed by 7 bases and V by 5 bases; bases with no gene match: 5. The CDR3 nucleotides are TGTGCCAGCAGCCCAGCAGGGGGTGAGCAGTACTTC. Its protein product is CASSPAGGEQYF. Filled out from reference TRBV7-9 and TRBJ2-7, the complete variable domain reads DTGVSQNPRHKITKRGQNVTFRCDPISEHNRLYWYRQTLGQGPEFLTYFQNEAQLEKSRLLSDRFSAERPKGSFSTLEIQRTEQGDSAMYLCASSPAGGEQYFGPGTRLTVT.

The chain joins TRBV6-6 to TRBJ2-7; possible D gene TRBD2, 5 bases. Trimming removed 2 bases from V and 7 bases from J, with 18 bases in between. The CDR3 totals 15 residues. In germline, CDR1 is MNHNY, CDR2 SVGAGI (reference sequence). This CDR3 reads CASSYHVGETREQYF. DNA for the CDR3: TGTGCCAGCAGTTACCACGTCGGGGAAACTAGGGAGCAGTACTTC.

This clone has only a few counts. The chain carries TRBV29-1 and TRBJ1-2; D gene uncertain. The germline V gene encodes CDR1 SQVTM and CDR2 ANQGSEA. The CDR3 covers 13 residues. Trimming stripped 5 bases from V and 8 bases from J, with 18 bases between. The CDR3 bases are TGCAGCGTTCCTACCGCCACCCCCGGAGGCTACACCTTC. Translation gives CSVPTATPGGYTF.

V and J are TRBV6-5 and TRBJ2-5, with D perhaps assigned TRBD1 or TRBD2 (5 bases each). The CDR3 totals 15 residues. The V gene lost 2 bases and the J gene lost 5 bases, with 15 bases spanning the gap. CDR1 and CDR2 from the germline V gene are MNHEY and SVGAGI. CDR3 residues: CASSYGIGARETQYF. As DNA, the CDR3 is TGTGCCAGCAGTTACGGAATCGGGGCGCGGGAGACCCAGTACTTC.

The chain employs TRBV7-6 and TRBJ2-7; no firm D call. Germline assignment: CDR1 SGHVS and CDR2 FNYEAQ. The CDR3 extends over 13 amino acids. Deletions cut 6 bases from V and 3 bases from J, with 12 bases between. The CDR3 loop reads CASRGRSSYEQYF. The CDR3 coding sequence is TGTGCCAGCAGAGGACGATCAAGCTACGAGCAGTACTTC.

V and J are TRBV9 and TRBJ2-1; 7 nucleotides align to TRBD2. V dropped 3 bases and J dropped 8; count of bases not matched to a gene: 8. The CDR3 runs to 14 residues. Germline V gene sequence: CDR1 SGDLS, CDR2 YYNGEE. In nucleotides, the CDR3 is TGTGCCAGCAGCGCGCGACTAGCAGCCGATGAGCAGTTCTTC. This codes for CASSARLAADEQFF.

The V call is TRBV4-3, the J call TRBJ1-2, with TRBD1 matching over 8 bases. Germline V lookup: CDR1 LGHNA, CDR2 YSLEER. V shed 1 base and J 3 bases; nucleotides not matched to a gene: 4. The CDR3 loop spans 15 amino acids. CDR3 coding DNA: TGCGCCAGCAGCCAAGGGACAGGGCGGTACTATGGCTACACCTTC. Amino acid sequence: CASSQGTGRYYGYTF.

This clone was seen only a few times. The chain employs TRBV27 and TRBJ2-7, with TRBD1 matching over 8 bases. Unmatched junction bases numbered 4, after V lost 6 bases and J lost 3 bases. From germline, CDR1 is MNHEY and CDR2 SMNVEV (reference sequence). The CDR3 has 13 residues. In DNA, the CDR3 is TGTGCCAGCAGGGACAGGGTTTTCTACGAGCAGTACTTC. Translating it yields CASRDRVFYEQYF.

This sequence joins TRBV4-1 and TRBJ2-1; tentatively, D is TRBD1 or TRBD2 (5 bases each). V was shortened by 0 bases and J by 7 bases, with 10 bases between the two germline ends. This CDR3 comprises 14 residues. The germline V gene encodes CDR1 MGHRA and CDR2 YSYEKL. CDR3 bases: TGCGCCAGCAGCCAAGAATCCGGGGCGAATGAGCAGTTCTTC. This encodes CASSQESGANEQFF.